Listed below are T cell receptor beta chains from one sample, sequenced in a study of OX40 agonist ivuxolimab in advanced cancers. Clones were sequenced by immunoSEQ multiplex PCR, and TCRdb holds only the in-frame ones, with some missing. The table records roughly 23,000 clones, approximately 85% of them present only once. Sequenced material: CD4+ or CD8+ T cells sorted from blood, taken in a trial of the OX40 agonist ivuxolimab. The receptors were gathered from an adult with an advanced solid tumor such as melanoma, head and neck, liver or kidney cancer. Each CDR3 is given with its conserved first and last residue. A D gene is named only where the DNA matches it firmly. Size tells how often a clone was seen (once, few, many) or the class of an expanded clone, and some rows leave it out.

cdr3_nt,cdr3_aa,j_call,d_call,v_call,clone_size
TGTGCCAGTAGTATCCAGGGATACAATGAGCAGTTCTTC,CASSIQGYNEQFF,TRBJ2-1,NA,TRBV19,NA
TGTGCCAGCAGTGAGGACCGGGGCTCGGGGACTGAAGCTTTCTTT,CASSEDRGSGTEAFF,TRBJ1-1,NA,TRBV2,NA
TGTGCCAGCAGTCCCCGGGGGAATCAGCCCCAGCATTTT,CASSPRGNQPQHF,TRBJ1-5,NA,TRBV27,once
TGTGCCAGCAGCTTAAGCAGGGGGGCATTGGGCACCGGGGAGCTGTTTTTT,CASSLSRGALGTGELFF,TRBJ2-2,NA,TRBV13,once
TGTGCCAGAATGAAAACCGGGACAGAGGCCCTGCGACCAGTGTCTCACTACCAAGAGACCCAGTACTTC,CARMKTGTEALRPVSHYQETQYF,TRBJ2-5,NA,TRBV21-1,few
TGTGCCAGCCTCAGGCCCTCCGGGGAGCTGTTTTTT,CASLRPSGELFF,TRBJ2-2,NA,TRBV19,once
TGTGCCAGCAGCGAGGGACTTGGAGCCTACGAGCAGTACTTC,CASSEGLGAYEQYF,TRBJ2-7,NA,TRBV7-3,NA
TGTGCCAGCAGGTCGGCCGGGGACGGAGATACGCAGTATTTT,CASRSAGDGDTQYF,TRBJ2-3,NA,TRBV28,NA
TGTGCCAGCAGGTTCAACAGCGGGGGGGCAGATACGCAGTATTTT,CASRFNSGGADTQYF,TRBJ2-3,TRBD2,TRBV4-2,NA
TGTGCCAGCAGAGATGGACATCTCTACACCTTC,CASRDGHLYTF,TRBJ1-2,NA,TRBV2,NA
TGTGCCAGCAGTTTAACTAGCGTCCCAGGGGAGCTGTTTTTT,CASSLTSVPGELFF,TRBJ2-2,TRBD2,TRBV27,many
TGTGCTAGTGGGAGAGACAGGGAAGCCTACGAGCAGTACTTC,CASGRDREAYEQYF,TRBJ2-7,TRBD1,TRBV12-5,NA
TGTGCCAGCAGCCTGAGCCAAGACAAAAACATTCAGTACTTC,CASSLSQDKNIQYF,TRBJ2-4,NA,TRBV6-5,NA
TGTGCCAGCAGCCTAGCGGGGTCCTACGAGCAGTACTTC,CASSLAGSYEQYF,TRBJ2-7,TRBD2,TRBV27,NA
TGTGCCAGCAGCTCCGGGACTACCTACTTGAGGACCCAGTACTTC,CASSSGTTYLRTQYF,TRBJ2-5,TRBD2,TRBV7-2,NA
TGTGCCAGTAGCCCCCTGGGAGTTTCACCCCTCCACTTT,CASSPLGVSPLHF,TRBJ1-6,NA,TRBV19,NA
TGTGCCAGCTCGGGAGGGGAGTACAATGAGCAGTTCTTC,CASSGGEYNEQFF,TRBJ2-1,TRBD2,TRBV7-3,NA
TGTGCCTGGAGTGCACTGATCTCCTACGAGCAGTACTTC,CAWSALISYEQYF,TRBJ2-7,NA,TRBV30,once
TGTGCCAGCAGCTTAGTTGTCAGGGGAGCCAAAAACATTCAGTACTTC,CASSLVVRGAKNIQYF,TRBJ2-4,NA,TRBV7-9,NA
TGTGCCAGCAGCTCCAGGGTAGGGACAGGAGATGGCTACACCTTC,CASSSRVGTGDGYTF,TRBJ1-2,TRBD1,TRBV27,NA
TGTGCCAGCAGCCCGGTAGGACAGGGCGGCATTCAGTACTTC,CASSPVGQGGIQYF,TRBJ2-4,TRBD1,TRBV6-5,NA
TGTGCCAGCAGTGATCGATTGAGCTCCTATAATTCACCCCTCCACTTT,CASSDRLSSYNSPLHF,TRBJ1-6,NA,TRBV2,NA
TGCGCCAGCAGCCCGACAGGGGGCCACTACGAGCAGTACTTC,CASSPTGGHYEQYF,TRBJ2-7,TRBD1,TRBV5-1,NA
TGCGCCAGCAGCGACTACAATGAGCAGTTCTTC,CASSDYNEQFF,TRBJ2-1,NA,TRBV10-2,NA
TGTGCCAGCAGCTCATCGATTTTACTGCAGAGGGATTCTCTCCATGGCTACACCTTC,CASSSSILLQRDSLHGYTF,TRBJ1-2,NA,TRBV7-9,NA